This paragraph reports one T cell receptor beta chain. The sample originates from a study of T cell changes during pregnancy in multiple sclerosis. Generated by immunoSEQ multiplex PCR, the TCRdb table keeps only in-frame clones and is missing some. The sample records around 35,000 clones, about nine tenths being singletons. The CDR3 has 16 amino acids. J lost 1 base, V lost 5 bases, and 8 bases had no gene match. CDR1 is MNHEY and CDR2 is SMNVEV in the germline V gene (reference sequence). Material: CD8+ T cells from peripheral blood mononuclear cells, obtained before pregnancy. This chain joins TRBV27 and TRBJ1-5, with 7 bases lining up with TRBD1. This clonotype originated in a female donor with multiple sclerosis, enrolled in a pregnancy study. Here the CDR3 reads CASSQLTGASNQPQHF. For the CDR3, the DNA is TGTGCCAGCAGTCAACTCACAGGGGCCAGCAATCAGCCCCAGCATTTT.